One and the same sample provided the 23 T cell receptor beta chains below, sequenced in a study of blood T cells in healthy people across ages. The authors ran a second PCR of about 7 to 12 cycles using a sample-barcoded 5' primer and a J-beta primer mix. Each CDR3 protein is one row after TCRdb ran MiXCR on the 5' RACE reads. The sample contains around 2 million distinct CDR3 sequences, 30% to 40% of which appear only once. Sequencing used blood. The origin of the receptors is a human donor in good health.

The table lists this clonotype with a count of one. The rearrangement joins TRBV11-2 to TRBJ1-2; no clear D gene. V gave up 0 bases and J gave up 7 bases, with 12 bases separating them. Germline V gives CDR1 SGHAT, CDR2 FQNNGV. This CDR3 region has 14 residues. CDR3 residues: CASSLEGFGGGYTF. The DNA of the CDR3 is TGTGCCAGCAGCTTAGAGGGTTTCGGTGGTGGCTACACCTTC. Supplemented by reference TRBV11-2 and TRBJ1-2, the full variable domain reads EAGVAQSPRYKIIEKRQSVAFWCNPISGHATLYWYQQILGQGPKLLIQFQNNGVVDDSQLPKDRFSAERLKGVDSTLKIQPAKLEDSAVYLCASSLEGFGGGYTFGSGTRLTVV.

On this clonotype: Compared with germline, one end of the junction differs, possibly owing to a read error. V usage is TRBV4-3 and J usage is TRBJ2-3, with D perhaps assigned TRBD1 or TRBD2 (5 bases each). CDR1 is LGHNA, CDR2 YSLEER, per germline. CDR3 size: 15 residues. CDR3 sequence: CTSSRITRGADTQYF. CDR3 in DNA: TGCACCAGCAGCCGCATCACGAGGGGCGCAGATACGCAGTATTTT.

The chain has TRBV29-1 and TRBJ1-4; maybe TRBD1 (5 bases). CDR1 and CDR2 from the germline V gene are SQVTM and ANQGSEA. V was clipped by 6 bases and J by 6 bases, with 11 bases between them. This CDR3 comprises 12 residues. The DNA for the CDR3 is TGCAGCGTGGGTTGGGGGTATGAAAAACTGTTTTTT. This encodes CSVGWGYEKLFF.

This clonotype was seen at least ten times. The chain joins TRBV27 to TRBJ1-2; 8 bases fit TRBD1. The V segment lost 3 bases and the J segment 3 bases; nucleotides outside the gene matches: 3. Germline CDR1 is MNHEY and CDR2 is SMNVEV (reference sequence). The length of the CDR3 is 14 residues. CDR3 residues: CASSFQGADYGYTF. CDR3 DNA sequence: TGTGCCAGCAGTTTCCAGGGGGCAGACTATGGCTACACCTTC.

The V call is TRBV4-3, the J call TRBJ1-1, with TRBD1 matching 8 bases. Germline loops: CDR1 LGHNA, CDR2 YSLEER. V was pared by 0 bases and J by 13 bases, with 10 bases of the junction left unmatched. This CDR3 is built from 14 residues. The CDR3: CASSQDFGQGWGFF. CDR3 DNA: TGCGCCAGCAGCCAAGATTTCGGACAGGGCTGGGGTTTCTTT.

The CDR3 sequence is CASSLVVSAYEQYF. The CDR3 nucleotides read TGTGCCAGCAGCTTAGTCGTCTCAGCCTACGAGCAGTACTTC. The chain combines TRBV7-2 with TRBJ2-7; no clear D. Germline V gene sequence: CDR1 SGHTA, CDR2 FQGNSA. The CDR3 extends over 14 amino acids. Trimming removed 1 base at V and 2 bases at J, with 9 bases between. The whole variable domain, remainder taken from reference TRBV7-2 and TRBJ2-7, is GAGVSQSPSNKVTEKGKDVELRCDPISGHTALYWYRQSLGQGLEFLIYFQGNSAPDKSGLPSDRFSAERTGGSVSTLTIQRTQQEDSAVYLCASSLVVSAYEQYFGPGTRLTVT.

V gene TRBV6-1 combines with J gene TRBJ2-5; TRBD2 matches 7 bases. Near its end, the DNA agrees better with TRBJ2-7, so the J call may be wrong. The CDR3 is 15 amino acids. Germline CDR1 is MNHNS and CDR2 is SASEGT. CDR3 region: CASILTGTNSYEQYF. The CDR3 DNA is TGTGCCAGCATTTTGACCGGGACTAACTCCTACGAGCAGTACTTC.

J is TRBJ2-3 and V is TRBV7-8, with D unresolved. CDR3 length: 15 residues. CDR1 is SGHVS and CDR2 is FQNEAQ in the germline V gene. Trimming stripped 5 bases from V and 1 base from J, with 13 bases between. The CDR3, as DNA: TGTGCCAGCAGCCCCCGAACCCCTGGCACAGATACGCAGTATTTT. It specifies CASSPRTPGTDTQYF.

CDR3 sequence (DNA): TGTGCCAGCAGCCTGTCGGTGAGGGAAGATACGCAGTATTTT. Its protein is CASSLSVREDTQYF. The J gene is TRBJ2-3, the V gene TRBV7-9; D may be TRBD2 (5 bases). The CDR3 has 14 amino acids. V was shortened by 5 bases and J by 5 bases, with 14 bases between the two germline ends. CDR1 and CDR2 from the germline V gene are SEHNR and FQNEAQ (reference sequence).

The V and J genes are TRBV7-2 and TRBJ1-2, with D possibly matching TRBD1 (6 bases). V lost 4 bases to trimming and J lost 0 bases, with 15 bases between them. Germline values: CDR1 SGHTA, CDR2 FQGNSA. The CDR3 is made up of 16 amino acids. This CDR3 is CASSYRGGLANYGYTF. The DNA for the CDR3 is TGTGCCAGCAGCTATCGAGGGGGGCTCGCTAACTATGGCTACACCTTC.

This chain connects TRBV10-3 to TRBJ2-2; tentative D call: TRBD2 (6 bases). CDR1 is ENHRY, CDR2 SYGVKD, per germline. With 11 bases removed from V and 8 bases from J, the gap between germline ends came to 15 bases. The CDR3 has 12 residues. The CDR3 DNA follows: TGTGCCTTCGGGACTTCTGGGGGGGAGCTGTTTTTT. Translated, it gives CAFGTSGGELFF.

J is TRBJ1-1 and V is TRBV10-3; a possible D gene is TRBD1 (6 bases). This CDR3 spans 13 amino acids. V shed 11 bases and J shed 2 bases, with 15 bases lying between them. CDR1 is ENHRY and CDR2 is SYGVKD in the germline V gene. The CDR3 bases are TGTGCCTCCGGGCAGGGGATAAACACTGAAGCTTTCTTT. It specifies CASGQGINTEAFF.

This clonotype was counted a few times. This chain joins TRBV19 and TRBJ2-1, with TRBD1 matching over 9 bases. Germline loops: CDR1 LNHDA, CDR2 SQIVND (reference sequence). This CDR3 has 17 residues. The ends lost 7 bases at V and 0 bases at J; junction bases unmatched: 10. The CDR3 loop is CASTYGQGLDSYNEQFF. The DNA of the CDR3 is TGTGCCAGTACTTATGGACAGGGGTTAGACTCCTACAATGAGCAGTTCTTC.

V gene TRBV7-6 combines with J gene TRBJ2-3; 9 bases match TRBD2. The J segment lost 6 bases and the V segment lost 0 bases, leaving 7 bases of the junction unmatched. The CDR3 sequence is 16 residues long. Germline values: CDR1 SGHVS, CDR2 FNYEAQ. CDR3 region: CASSLASAGGYDTQYF. CDR3 DNA sequence: TGTGCCAGCAGCTTAGCAAGTGCGGGGGGGTATGATACGCAGTATTTT.

In this sample, this clonotype turned up many times. This chain links TRBV12-3 or TRBV12-4 with TRBJ2-3; weak D call: TRBD1 (6 bases). There are 14 residues in the CDR3. With 5 bases removed from V and 5 bases from J, the gap between germline ends came to 14 bases. The CDR3 DNA is TGTGCCAGCAGTACTACAGGGTATGAAGATACGCAGTATTTT. It translates to CASSTTGYEDTQYF.

This sequence joins TRBV10-3 and TRBJ1-1, with 8 bases lining up with TRBD1. The CDR3 totals 13 residues. Germline V gene sequence: CDR1 ENHRY, CDR2 SYGVKD. J was trimmed by 1 base and V by 6 bases; bases with no gene match: 1. CDR3 in DNA: TGTGCCATCAGGGGACAGGCGAACACTGAAGCTTTCTTT. Amino acids: CAIRGQANTEAFF.

The V gene is TRBV4-3, the J gene TRBJ1-4; unclear D gene. The germline V and J ends were trimmed by 8 bases and 4 bases, with 17 bases remaining between them. The germline V gene encodes CDR1 LGHNA and CDR2 YSLEER. The CDR3 totals 15 residues. The CDR3 loop reads CASRLSGVNNEKLFF. CDR3 bases: TGCGCCAGCCGCCTATCAGGAGTGAATAATGAAAAACTGTTTTTT.

This clonotype was detected only a few times. The V call is TRBV24-1, the J call TRBJ2-1, with a weak D call TRBD2 (6 bases). In germline, CDR1 is KGHDR, CDR2 SFDVKD. V shed 0 bases and J shed 0 bases, with 14 bases lying between them. CDR3 length: 18 residues. The CDR3 region is CATSDLGLRGPSYNEQFF. The CDR3 coding sequence is TGTGCCACCAGTGATTTGGGTTTGCGGGGTCCCTCCTACAATGAGCAGTTCTTC.

This clonotype was detected a few times. CDR3 DNA: TGTGCCACCAGTGATGGATTACGCAGGGATGCTTCGGGCTACACCTTC. It encodes CATSDGLRRDASGYTF. J is TRBJ1-2 and V is TRBV24-1, with D possibly matching TRBD1 (5 bases). CDR3 size: 16 residues. Germline V gene sequence: CDR1 KGHDR, CDR2 SFDVKD. Trimming took off 3 bases at V and 8 bases at J, with 21 bases between the two ends.

The genes are TRBV18 and TRBJ1-5, with D possibly matching TRBD1 (6 bases). Germline lookup yields CDR1 KGHSH and CDR2 LQKENI. The CDR3 is made up of 16 amino acids. V lost 3 bases to trimming and J lost 3 bases, with 15 bases between them. CDR3 amino acids: CASSPATGIDNQPQHF. The CDR3 nucleotides read TGTGCCAGCTCACCCGCGACAGGTATCGACAATCAGCCCCAGCATTTT.

There are a few counts of this clonotype. The chain has TRBV7-2 and TRBJ2-7, with D hard to call. Trimming pared 6 bases from V and 2 bases from J, leaving 17 bases between. Germline loops: CDR1 SGHTA, CDR2 FQGNSA. CDR3 length: 15 residues. The chain's CDR3 is CASSPEGIKAYEQYF. The CDR3 nucleotides are TGTGCCAGCAGTCCAGAAGGGATTAAGGCCTACGAGCAGTACTTC.

This rearrangement joins TRBV3-1 to TRBJ1-6, with D possibly TRBD1 on 6 matching bases. Trimming cost V 0 bases and J 3 bases, with 12 bases left between them. This CDR3 is built from 17 residues. Germline V gives CDR1 LGHDT, CDR2 YNNKEL (reference sequence). The CDR3 region has the DNA TGTGCCAGCAGCCAAGAACAGGGAGGGAGCTATAATTCACCCCTCCACTTT. Amino acids: CASSQEQGGSYNSPLHF. The full variable domain, rest sourced from reference TRBV3-1 and TRBJ1-6, is DTAVSQTPKYLVTQMGNDKSIKCEQNLGHDTMYWYKQDSKKFLKIMFSYNNKELIINETVPNRFSPKSPDKAHLNLHINSLELGDSAVYFCASSQEQGGSYNSPLHFGNGTRLTVT.

This sequence joins TRBV20-1 and TRBJ2-3; TRBD2 matches at 7 bases. V was pared by 2 bases and J by 2 bases, with 13 bases of the junction left unmatched. The germline V gene has CDR1 DFQATT and CDR2 SNEGSKA (reference sequence). The CDR3 is 17 residues long. Written as DNA, the CDR3 is TGCAGTGCTAGACTCCAAGCAAGCGGGATACACACAGATACGCAGTATTTT. Residues: CSARLQASGIHTDTQYF.